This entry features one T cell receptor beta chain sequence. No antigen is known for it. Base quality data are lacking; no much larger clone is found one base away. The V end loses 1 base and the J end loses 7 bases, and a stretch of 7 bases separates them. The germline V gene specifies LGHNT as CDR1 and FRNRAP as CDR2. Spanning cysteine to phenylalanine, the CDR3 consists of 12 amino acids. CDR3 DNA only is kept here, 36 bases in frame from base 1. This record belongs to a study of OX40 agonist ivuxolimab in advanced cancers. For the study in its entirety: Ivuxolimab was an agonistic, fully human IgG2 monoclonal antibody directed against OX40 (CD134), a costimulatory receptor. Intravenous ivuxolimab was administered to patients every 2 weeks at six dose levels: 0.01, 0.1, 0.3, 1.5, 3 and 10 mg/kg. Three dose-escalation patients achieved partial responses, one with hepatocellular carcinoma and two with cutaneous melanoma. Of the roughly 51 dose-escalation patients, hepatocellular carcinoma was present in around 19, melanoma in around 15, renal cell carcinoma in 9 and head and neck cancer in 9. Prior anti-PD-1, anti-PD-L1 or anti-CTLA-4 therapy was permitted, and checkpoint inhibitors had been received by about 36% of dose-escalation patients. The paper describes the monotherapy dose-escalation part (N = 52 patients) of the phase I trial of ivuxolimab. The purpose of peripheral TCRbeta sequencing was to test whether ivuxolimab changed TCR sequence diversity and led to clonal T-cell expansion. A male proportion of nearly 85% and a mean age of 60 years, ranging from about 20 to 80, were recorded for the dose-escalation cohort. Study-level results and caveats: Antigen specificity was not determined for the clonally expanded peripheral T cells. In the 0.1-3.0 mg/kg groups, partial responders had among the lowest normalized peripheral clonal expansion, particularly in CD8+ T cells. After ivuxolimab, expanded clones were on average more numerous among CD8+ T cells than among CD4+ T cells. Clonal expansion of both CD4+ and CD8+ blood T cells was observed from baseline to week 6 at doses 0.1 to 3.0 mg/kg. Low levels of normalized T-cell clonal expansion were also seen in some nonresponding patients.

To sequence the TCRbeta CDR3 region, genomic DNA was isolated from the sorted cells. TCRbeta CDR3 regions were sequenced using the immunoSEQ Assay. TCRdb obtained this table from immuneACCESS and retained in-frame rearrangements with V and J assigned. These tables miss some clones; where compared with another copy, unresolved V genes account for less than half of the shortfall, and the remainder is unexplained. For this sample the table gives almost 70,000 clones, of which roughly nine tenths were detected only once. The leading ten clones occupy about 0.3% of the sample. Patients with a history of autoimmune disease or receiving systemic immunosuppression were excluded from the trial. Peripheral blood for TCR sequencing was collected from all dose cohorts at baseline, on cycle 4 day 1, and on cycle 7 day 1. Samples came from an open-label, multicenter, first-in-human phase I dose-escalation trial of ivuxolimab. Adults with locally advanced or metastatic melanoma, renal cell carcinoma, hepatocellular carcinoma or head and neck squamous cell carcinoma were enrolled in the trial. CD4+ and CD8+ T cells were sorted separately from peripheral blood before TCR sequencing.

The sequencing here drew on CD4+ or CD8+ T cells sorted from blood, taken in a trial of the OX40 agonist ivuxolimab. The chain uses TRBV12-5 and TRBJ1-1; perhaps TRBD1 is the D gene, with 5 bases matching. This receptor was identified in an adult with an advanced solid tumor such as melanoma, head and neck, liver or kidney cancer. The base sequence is TGTGCTAGTGGTTTGGGACAGTTTGAAGCTTTCTTT. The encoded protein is CASGLGQFEAFF. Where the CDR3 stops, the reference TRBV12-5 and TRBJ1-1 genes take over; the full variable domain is DARVTQTPRHKVTEMGQEVTMRCQPILGHNTVFWYRQTMMQGLELLAYFRNRAPLDDSGMPKDRFSAEMPDATLATLKIQPSEPRDSAVYFCASGLGQFEAFFGQGTRLTVV.